Below are 17 T cell receptor beta chains sequenced from a single sample in a study of blood T cell repertoires in COVID-19. Clones were read by immunoSEQ multiplex PCR, and TCRdb kept only the in-frame ones, dropping some. The sample consists of 110,000 to 150,000 clones, 75% to 90% of them appearing once. The sequencing sample was made of peripheral blood. The receptors stem from a man between 70 and 80 years old who had recovered from COVID-19.

V usage is TRBV4-2 and J usage is TRBJ1-2, with 7 bases fitting TRBD1. From germline, CDR1 is LGHNA and CDR2 YNFKEQ. V was clipped by 2 bases and J by 11 bases; unmatched bases: 5. CDR3 length: 12 amino acids. The CDR3 region is CASSQQGDFYTF. CDR3 DNA: TGTGCCAGCAGCCAACAGGGGGATTTTTACACCTTC.

The J gene is TRBJ1-3, the V gene TRBV3-1 (or the pseudogene TRBV3-2); the match to TRBD1 covers 7 bases. V lost 1 base and J lost 3; bases outside the gene matches: 6. From germline, CDR1 is LGHDT and CDR2 YNNKEL (reference sequence). The CDR3 extends over 16 amino acids. The CDR3 protein is CASSQGRGGNGNTIYF. The CDR3 nucleotides are TGTGCCAGCAGCCAAGGCAGAGGGGGCAATGGAAACACCATATATTTT.

This clone showed up just a few times. The rearrangement uses TRBV6-5 and TRBJ1-1, with a tentative D call TRBD1 (5 bases). Germline CDR1 reads MNHEY; CDR2 reads SVGAGI. Deletions cut 5 bases from V and 2 bases from J, with 15 bases between. There are 15 residues in the CDR3. In DNA form, the CDR3 reads TGTGCCAGCAGTACCCGGACAATCCGAAACACTGAAGCTTTCTTT. Translated: CASSTRTIRNTEAFF.

The chain is built from TRBV5-4 and TRBJ2-3; D might be TRBD2 (6 bases). From germline, CDR1 is SGHNT and CDR2 YYREEE (reference sequence). V was shortened by 1 base and J by 4 bases, with 19 bases between the two germline ends. CDR3 length equals 17 residues. CDR3 nucleotides: TGTGCCAGCAGCTTGCGACTAGAACTCATAAGGCCAGATACGCAGTATTTT. This sequence encodes CASSLRLELIRPDTQYF.

In its sample, this clone was seen once. V is TRBV5-1 and J is TRBJ1-2; no reliable D call. Germline V gives CDR1 SGHRS, CDR2 YFSETQ. V was pared by 4 bases and J by 7 bases, with 20 bases between. This CDR3 region has 15 residues. Here the CDR3 DNA reads TGCGCCAGCAGCCCTGACCCCGGCGGCTTAGGTGGCTACACCTTC. The encoded protein is CASSPDPGGLGGYTF.

In nucleotides, the CDR3 is TGTGCCAGTATGGGGCCTCCTCCGAGAGACAACGAGCAGTACTTC. Translation gives CASMGPPPRDNEQYF. This chain links TRBV19 with TRBJ2-7, with D possibly TRBD1 on 5 matching bases. V gave up 7 bases and J gave up 5 bases, with 21 bases separating them. CDR3 length: 15 residues. Germline CDR1 reads LNHDA; CDR2 reads SQIVND (reference sequence).

The chain uses TRBV7-9 and TRBJ2-7; the D gene is possibly TRBD2 (6 bases). V was clipped by 4 bases and J by 0 bases, with 10 bases between them. Germline CDR1 and CDR2: SEHNR and FQNEAQ (reference sequence). This CDR3 comprises 14 residues. Here the CDR3 DNA reads TGTGCCAGCAGCTCGCAGCGGGCCTCCTACGAGCAGTACTTC. The encoded protein is CASSSQRASYEQYF.

The V call is TRBV19, the J call TRBJ2-1; D might be TRBD2 (6 bases). The V gene lost 3 bases and the J gene lost 4 bases, with 13 bases spanning the gap. The CDR3 runs to 15 residues. Germline V gives CDR1 LNHDA, CDR2 SQIVND (reference sequence). CDR3 in amino acids: CASSISSGPYNEQFF. The CDR3, as DNA: TGTGCCAGTAGTATTAGCAGCGGGCCTTACAATGAGCAGTTCTTC.

The chain has TRBV30 and TRBJ1-1, with D hard to call. V was cut by 4 bases and J by 11 bases, with 14 bases left in between. The CDR3 is made up of 11 amino acids. The germline V gene has CDR1 GTSNPN and CDR2 SVGIG (reference sequence). The CDR3 loop reads CAWTMGPAAFF. Here the CDR3 DNA reads TGTGCCTGGACAATGGGCCCTGCGGCTTTCTTT. Looking up the rest from reference TRBV30 and TRBJ1-1 gives the full variable domain: SQTIHQWPATLVQPVGSPLSLECTVEGTSNPNLYWYRQAAGRGLQLLFYSVGIGQISSEVPQNLSASRPQDRQFILSSKKLLLSDSGFYLCAWTMGPAAFFGQGTRLTVV.

The chain couples TRBV5-1 to TRBJ2-3; a weak D match, TRBD1 (6 bases). In germline, CDR1 is SGHRS, CDR2 YFSETQ. The CDR3 totals 15 residues. V dropped 3 bases and J dropped 2 bases, with 13 bases sitting between them. The CDR3 nucleotides are TGCGCCAGCAGCTCAGGACAGAGACTCACAGATACGCAGTATTTT. It yields the protein CASSSGQRLTDTQYF.

The V and J genes are TRBV11-2 and TRBJ1-2; 8 positions match TRBD1. The J segment lost 7 bases and the V segment lost 1 base, leaving 8 bases of the junction unmatched. The CDR3 loop spans 15 amino acids. CDR1 and CDR2 (germline): SGHAT, FQNNGV. The CDR3: CASSLGFQGASGYTF. Written as DNA, the CDR3 is TGTGCCAGCAGCTTAGGTTTCCAGGGGGCGAGTGGCTACACCTTC. Using reference TRBV11-2 and TRBJ1-2 for the parts outside the CDR3, the full variable domain is EAGVAQSPRYKIIEKRQSVAFWCNPISGHATLYWYQQILGQGPKLLIQFQNNGVVDDSQLPKDRFSAERLKGVDSTLKIQPAKLEDSAVYLCASSLGFQGASGYTFGSGTRLTVV.

This CDR3 is CASSLEDRDYNEQFF. DNA for the CDR3: TGCGCCAGCAGCTTGGAGGACAGGGACTACAATGAGCAGTTCTTC. V usage is TRBV5-1 and J usage is TRBJ2-1, with 8 positions matching TRBD1. Germline assignment: CDR1 SGHRS and CDR2 YFSETQ. The CDR3 runs to 15 residues. Unmatched junction bases numbered 2, after V lost 0 bases and J lost 3 bases.

This rearrangement joins TRBV7-9 to TRBJ1-1; maybe TRBD1 (5 bases). The CDR3 runs 14 residues. The V gene lost 7 bases and the J gene lost 2 bases, with 14 bases spanning the gap. Germline CDR1 SEHNR, CDR2 FQNEAQ (reference sequence). The CDR3 DNA reads TGTGCCAGCATCCGAGACAGCCTCAACACTGAAGCTTTCTTT. It yields the protein CASIRDSLNTEAFF.

The chain couples TRBV5-5 to TRBJ2-7, with TRBD2 matching 8 bases. The CDR3 sequence is 15 residues long. The germline V gene has CDR1 SGHKS and CDR2 YYEKEE (reference sequence). Losses at the gene ends were 0 bases for V and 3 bases for J; bases not matched to a gene: 5. The CDR3: CASSLGLAYIYEQYF. The CDR3 region has the DNA TGTGCCAGCAGCTTGGGACTAGCGTACATCTACGAGCAGTACTTC.

This chain joins TRBV7-3 and TRBJ1-1, with TRBD1 identical over 8 bases. This CDR3 spans 13 amino acids. With 6 bases clipped from V and 6 bases from J, the junction kept 6 bases outside the gene matches. Germline V gene sequence: CDR1 SGHTA, CDR2 FQGTGA. The CDR3, as DNA: TGTGCCAGCAGTCCCGGGACAGGCGCTGAAGCTTTCTTT. Its protein product is CASSPGTGAEAFF.

The gene calls are TRBV15 and TRBJ1-5, with a possible D match to TRBD1 (5 bases). CDR1 is LNHNV and CDR2 is YYDKDF in the germline V gene (reference sequence). With 0 bases removed from V and 7 bases from J, the gap between germline ends came to 10 bases. The CDR3 spans 14 residues. The CDR3 nucleotides are TGTGCCACCAGCAGAGATTCAGGGAAACAGCCCCAGCATTTT. Translated: CATSRDSGKQPQHF.

This chain uses TRBV6-6 with TRBJ1-2; 7 bases map to TRBD1. Trimming removed 2 bases from V and 0 bases from J; junction bases left unmatched: 6. The CDR3 runs 16 residues. Germline CDR1 and CDR2: MNHNY and SVGAGI (reference sequence). The CDR3 DNA reads as TGTGCCAGCAGTTACGACAGGGCCCGCGCTAACTATGGCTACACCTTC. Residues: CASSYDRARANYGYTF.